The 24 T cell receptor beta chains given below trace back to one sample, sequenced in a study of shared T cell receptors in the human thymus. Sequencing was performed with immunoSEQ multiplex PCR; in TCRdb, only in-frame clones are kept and a portion is missing. The sample consists of 550,000 to 800,000 clones, approximately 85% of them appearing once. These data are also associated with another study on human thymus T cells.

Sequencing used thymocytes. Receptors were obtained from a girl under two years old with a congenital heart defect.

The V call is TRBV6-1, the J call TRBJ1-5, with a weak D call TRBD1 (5 bases). Trimming took 3 bases from V and 6 from J, leaving 15 bases between them. Per the germline V gene, CDR1 is MNHNS and CDR2 is SASEGT. This CDR3 comprises 15 residues. The CDR3 spells CASSDRTGRSQPQHF. The CDR3 nucleotides read TGTGCCAGCAGTGATCGAACAGGCAGGAGTCAGCCCCAGCATTTT.

V and J are TRBV6-5 and TRBJ1-1; a possible D gene is TRBD1 (5 bases). Trimming stripped 6 bases from V and 4 bases from J, with 12 bases between. The CDR3 has 13 amino acids. CDR1 MNHEY and CDR2 SVGAGI come from the germline V gene. The CDR3 region is CASRPAGGTEAFF. In DNA form, the CDR3 reads TGTGCCAGCAGACCAGCGGGGGGCACTGAAGCTTTCTTT.

The chain couples TRBV7-8 to TRBJ2-4; D not certain. V was clipped by 2 bases and J by 8 bases, with 10 bases between them. The CDR3 length is 13 residues. The V gene's germline CDR1 is SGHVS and CDR2 FQNEAQ. CDR3 DNA: TGTGCCAGCAGCTTATTTGGGCTGGACATTCAGTACTTC. This gives the protein CASSLFGLDIQYF.

The V call is TRBV12-5, the J call TRBJ2-5; 12 positions match TRBD1. The CDR3 contains 20 residues. J was trimmed by 0 bases and V by 6 bases; bases with no gene match: 17. Germline CDR1 and CDR2: LGHNT and FRNRAP. The CDR3 nucleotides read TGTGCTAGTGGGGAAGCCGGGACAGGGGGCGTAGCCAATCACCAAGAGACCCAGTACTTC. This sequence encodes CASGEAGTGGVANHQETQYF.

The chain employs TRBV28 and TRBJ1-5; possibly TRBD1 for D (6 bases). Germline loops: CDR1 MDHEN, CDR2 SYDVKM. CDR3 length: 15 residues. Trimming pared 5 bases from V and 6 bases from J, leaving 17 bases between. The CDR3 DNA is TGTGCCAGCAGTCCGGACAGTAGACCAAGTCAGCCCCAGCATTTT. Its translation: CASSPDSRPSQPQHF.

The CDR3 nucleotides read TGTGCCAGCATCCCCGGGGGGGGCGAGGGCTATGGCTACACCTTC. This translates into CASIPGGGEGYGYTF. This sequence joins TRBV28 and TRBJ1-2; D perhaps matches TRBD1 (6 bases). The CDR3 sequence is 15 residues long. Germline CDR1 and CDR2: MDHEN and SYDVKM. With 7 bases removed from V and 4 bases from J, the gap between germline ends came to 19 bases.

This clone has just one count. The chain combines TRBV15 with TRBJ2-1; 9 positions match TRBD2. The CDR3 totals 16 residues. CDR1 and CDR2 from the germline V gene are LNHNV and YYDKDF (reference sequence). V shed 1 base, J shed 4 bases, and the junction held 5 bases outside the gene matches. In nucleotides, the CDR3 is TGTGCCACCAGCAGAGTTGGCAGCGGGGGGTACAATGAGCAGTTCTTC. Its protein is CATSRVGSGGYNEQFF.

The chain employs TRBV11-2 and TRBJ1-5; TRBD1 aligns across 9 bases. The V and J ends lost 5 bases and 8 bases, in that order; junction bases with no gene match: 7. Germline loops: CDR1 SGHAT, CDR2 FQNNGV. The CDR3 runs to 14 residues. CDR3 in amino acids: CASSTTGGREPQHF. In DNA form, the CDR3 reads TGTGCCAGCAGCACGACAGGGGGGCGCGAGCCCCAGCATTTT.

The chain links TRBV4-1 to TRBJ1-2; TRBD1 matches 8 bases. This CDR3 is built from 15 residues. Trimming cost V 1 base and J 5 bases; bases outside gene matches: 6. CDR1 MGHRA and CDR2 YSYEKL come from the germline V gene. This CDR3 reads CASSQVGQGLYGYTF. CDR3 bases: TGCGCCAGCAGCCAAGTCGGACAGGGTTTGTATGGCTACACCTTC.

The rearrangement uses TRBV15 and TRBJ2-7, with unresolved D. Germline-derived CDR1 and CDR2 are LNHNV and YYDKDF (reference sequence). Trimming pared 3 bases from V and 0 bases from J, leaving 12 bases between. CDR3 length: 15 amino acids. DNA of the CDR3: TGTGCCACCAGCAGGTACTGGAGAGGCTCCTACGAGCAGTACTTC. Amino acid sequence: CATSRYWRGSYEQYF. Looking up the rest from reference TRBV15 and TRBJ2-7 gives the full variable domain: DAMVIQNPRYQVTQFGKPVTLSCSQTLNHNVMYWYQQKSSQAPKLLFHYYDKDFNNEADTPDNFQSRRPNTSFCFLDIRSPGLGDTAMYLCATSRYWRGSYEQYFGPGTRLTVT.

This chain uses TRBV27 with TRBJ1-1; 7 bases fit TRBD1. Trimming removed 2 bases from V and 4 bases from J; junction bases left unmatched: 19. The V gene's germline CDR1 is MNHEY and CDR2 SMNVEV (reference sequence). The length of the CDR3 is 19 residues. In nucleotides, the CDR3 is TGTGCCAGCAGTTTAGAGGTAAAGTCAGGGCCTCCAGGGGGCACTGAAGCTTTCTTT. It yields the protein CASSLEVKSGPPGGTEAFF.

The chain couples TRBV27 to TRBJ1-1, with D perhaps matching TRBD1 (6 bases). CDR1 and CDR2 (germline): MNHEY, SMNVEV (reference sequence). Trimming removed 4 bases at V and 4 bases at J, with 16 bases between. The CDR3 sequence is 15 residues long. The CDR3 DNA sequence: TGTGCCAGCAGTTCTACCCAAGGGGGGGCCACTGAAGCTTTCTTT. This codes for CASSSTQGGATEAFF.

The chain links TRBV4-1 to TRBJ2-7, with D perhaps matching TRBD1 (6 bases). The CDR3 is 14 amino acids. Trimming cost V 0 bases and J 5 bases, with 11 bases left between them. Germline-derived CDR1 and CDR2 are MGHRA and YSYEKL. The CDR3 sequence is CASSQDRGQDEQYF. DNA of the CDR3: TGCGCCAGCAGCCAAGACAGGGGTCAAGACGAGCAGTACTTC.

The CDR3 DNA is TGTGCTAGTGGTTCTGACAGAGAGTATAGCAATCAGCCCCAGCATTTT. Its protein product is CASGSDREYSNQPQHF. The chain uses TRBV12-5 and TRBJ1-5; a possible D gene is TRBD1 (5 bases). This CDR3 has 16 amino acids. Trimming stripped 4 bases from V and 0 bases from J, with 13 bases between. Germline V gives CDR1 LGHNT, CDR2 FRNRAP.

The chain recombines TRBV4-1 with TRBJ1-6, with TRBD1 matching 10 bases. The germline CDR1 and CDR2 sequences are MGHRA and YSYEKL. The CDR3 sequence is 16 residues long. V shed 1 base, J shed 9 bases, and the junction held 6 bases outside the gene matches. The CDR3 coding sequence is TGCGCCAGCAGCCAAGTGGGGGACAGGGGCACTTCACCCCTCCACTTT. Translated: CASSQVGDRGTSPLHF.

The chain employs TRBV9 and TRBJ2-7; 7 nucleotides line up with TRBD1. The CDR3 sequence is 13 residues long. Germline V gene lookup returns CDR1 SGDLS and CDR2 YYNGEE. V shed 4 bases, J shed 3 bases, and the junction held 4 bases outside the gene matches. The CDR3: CASSRYRGYEQYF. In nucleotides, the CDR3 is TGTGCCAGCAGCCGTTACAGGGGCTACGAGCAGTACTTC.

The J gene is TRBJ1-3, the V gene TRBV11-2; D is possibly TRBD1 (6 bases). The V end was cut by 1 base, the J end by 0 bases, with 16 bases between. From germline, CDR1 is SGHAT and CDR2 FQNNGV. This CDR3 has 18 residues. The CDR3 nucleotides read TGTGCCAGCAGCTTAGCCCCTAGGGACAAGAGCTCTGGAAACACCATATATTTT. This translates into CASSLAPRDKSSGNTIYF.

This clone was found a few times. The chain has TRBV5-5 and TRBJ1-2, with TRBD1 as a possible D gene (5 bases). Germline V gene lookup returns CDR1 SGHKS and CDR2 YYEKEE (reference sequence). The CDR3 covers 17 residues. The ends were cut back, 4 bases at V and 7 bases at J, with 26 bases in the middle. The CDR3 loop is CASSPFREVVFLSGYTF. CDR3 DNA: TGTGCCAGCAGCCCCTTCAGGGAGGTCGTCTTTTTGAGTGGCTACACCTTC.

The chain couples TRBV2 to TRBJ2-1, with TRBD1 identical over 9 bases. Germline-derived CDR1 and CDR2 are SNHLY and FYNNEI. Germline trimming cut 8 bases from V and 5 bases from J; bases unmatched to any gene: 7. The CDR3 covers 14 residues. The CDR3: CASLGTGMHNEQFF. The CDR3 DNA is TGTGCCAGCCTCGGGACAGGGATGCACAATGAGCAGTTCTTC.

The chain recombines TRBV6-5 with TRBJ1-4; the D is unclear. From germline, CDR1 is MNHEY and CDR2 SVGAGI. This CDR3 spans 15 amino acids. V was trimmed by 6 bases and J by 8 bases, leaving 19 bases between them. For the CDR3, the DNA is TGTGCCAGCAGCCCCGAAGCGGACCGGGGAGAAAAACTGTTTTTT. Residues: CASSPEADRGEKLFF.

The CDR3 region has the DNA TGTGCCAGCAGCCTCGGAAGAATCCGACAGGGAGCCTCCTACGAGCAGTACTTC. Translated, it gives CASSLGRIRQGASYEQYF. The chain is built from TRBV7-8 and TRBJ2-7, with 7 nucleotides matching TRBD1. The CDR3 runs 18 residues. The J segment lost 0 bases and the V segment lost 5 bases, leaving 16 bases of the junction unmatched. Germline CDR1 reads SGHVS; CDR2 reads FQNEAQ.

V and J are TRBV7-9 and TRBJ2-7, with TRBD1 identical over 9 bases. Germline CDR1 is SEHNR and CDR2 is FQNEAQ (reference sequence). The CDR3 is 15 amino acids. The ends lost 5 bases at V and 3 bases at J; junction bases unmatched: 8. The CDR3: CASSPTGTGFYEQYF. Here the CDR3 DNA reads TGTGCCAGCAGCCCAACCGGGACAGGGTTCTACGAGCAGTACTTC.

The chain uses TRBV6-1 and TRBJ2-1; D perhaps matches TRBD2 (6 bases). The V and J ends lost 11 bases and 7 bases respectively, with 21 bases between them. This CDR3 comprises 14 residues. The germline CDR1 and CDR2 sequences are MNHNS and SASEGT. CDR3: CAGGGAGPGNEQFF. In DNA form, the CDR3 reads TGTGCCGGAGGAGGGGCGGGGCCTGGGAATGAGCAGTTCTTC.

The CDR3 DNA is TGTGCCTGGAGCCCTCGCCGACAGGGGGCCCGCCGAGGCTATGGCTACACCTTC. Protein: CAWSPRRQGARRGYGYTF. This rearrangement joins TRBV30 to TRBJ1-2; 10 positions agree with TRBD1. Germline V lookup: CDR1 GTSNPN, CDR2 SVGIG (reference sequence). The CDR3 length is 18 residues. The trim removed 3 bases at V and 4 bases at J, leaving 17 bases unmatched.